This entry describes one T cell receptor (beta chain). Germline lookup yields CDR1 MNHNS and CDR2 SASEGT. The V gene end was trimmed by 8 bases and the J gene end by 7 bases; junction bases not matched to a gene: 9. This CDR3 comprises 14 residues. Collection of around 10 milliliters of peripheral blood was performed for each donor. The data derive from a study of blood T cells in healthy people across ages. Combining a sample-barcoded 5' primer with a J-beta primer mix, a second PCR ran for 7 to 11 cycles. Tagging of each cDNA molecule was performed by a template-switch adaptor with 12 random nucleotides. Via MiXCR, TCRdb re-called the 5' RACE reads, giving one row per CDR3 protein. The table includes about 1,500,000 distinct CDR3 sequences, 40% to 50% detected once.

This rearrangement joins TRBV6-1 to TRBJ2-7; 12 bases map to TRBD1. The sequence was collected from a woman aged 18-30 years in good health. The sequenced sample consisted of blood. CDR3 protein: CASLAGQGAREQYF. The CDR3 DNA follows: TGTGCCAGCTTGGCGGGACAGGGGGCTCGTGAGCAGTACTTC.